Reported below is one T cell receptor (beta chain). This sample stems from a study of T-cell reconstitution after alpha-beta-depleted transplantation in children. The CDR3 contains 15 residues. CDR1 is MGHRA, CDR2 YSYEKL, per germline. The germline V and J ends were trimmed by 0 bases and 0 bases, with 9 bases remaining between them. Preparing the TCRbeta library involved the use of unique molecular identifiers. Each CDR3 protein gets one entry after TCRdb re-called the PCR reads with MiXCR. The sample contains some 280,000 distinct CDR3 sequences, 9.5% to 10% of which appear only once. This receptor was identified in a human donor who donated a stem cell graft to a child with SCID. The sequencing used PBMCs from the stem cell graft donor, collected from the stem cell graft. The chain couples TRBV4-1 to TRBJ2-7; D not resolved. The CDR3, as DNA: TGCGCCAGCAGCCAAGAAATGGCAGCCTCCTACGAGCAGTACTTC. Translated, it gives CASSQEMAASYEQYF.